This TCR beta chain derives from a study of OX40 agonist ivuxolimab in advanced cancers. Study summary: Six ivuxolimab dose levels, 0.01 to 10 mg/kg, were given intravenously every 2 weeks. Dose-escalation subjects each had hepatocellular carcinoma, melanoma, renal cell or head and neck cancer. Partial responses occurred in Three dose-escalation patients, one with hepatocellular carcinoma and two with cutaneous melanoma.

For this clone: Its antigen is currently unknown.

Trimming stripped 4 bases from V and 7 bases from J, with 15 bases between. The CDR3 has 13 amino acids. Per the germline V gene, CDR1 is SGHTS and CDR2 is YDEGEE. Clones were sequenced by immunoSEQ multiplex PCR, and TCRdb holds only the in-frame ones, with some missing. The sample contains about 13,000 clones, about 78% of which appear only once. Findings of the study overall: Dosing at 0.1 to 3.0 mg/kg was accompanied by clonal expansion of CD4+ and CD8+ blood T cells by week 6.

The TCR originated in an adult with an advanced solid tumor such as melanoma, head and neck, liver or kidney cancer. This material consisted of CD4+ or CD8+ T cells sorted from blood, taken in a trial of the OX40 agonist ivuxolimab. V and J are TRBV5-8 and TRBJ2-7; no firm D call. The CDR3 sequence: CASSQRTVREQYF. In DNA, the CDR3 is TGTGCCAGCAGCCAAAGGACCGTGCGGGAGCAGTACTTC.